This note documents a single T cell receptor (beta chain) sequence. Its matching antigen is unknown. V shed 5 bases and J shed 2 bases, with 13 bases lying between them. This CDR3 has 15 residues. CDR1 and CDR2 from the germline V gene are LNHDA and SQIVND (reference sequence). The data stem from a study of immune evolution from preneoplasia to lung adenocarcinoma. Only in-frame clones appear in the TCRdb table, and some are missing; sequencing was by immunoSEQ multiplex PCR. The profile shows more than 13,000 clones, 75% to 85% of them singletons. Patients had resection in Japan or China between about 2014 and 2018. Each case's diagnosis was confirmed by two pathologists on H&E. The study's findings and limits: Compared with EGFR-mutant or double wild-type lesions, KRAS-mutant nodules were more clonal. Later-stage lesions appeared to have more T cells, more diversity, less clonality.

What was sequenced was FFPE minimally invasive lung adenocarcinoma tissue. The sequence was obtained from an older person with lung adenocarcinoma. The rearrangement uses TRBV19 and TRBJ1-5; the D gene is possibly TRBD1 (6 bases). CDR3: CASSRRGAGNQPQHF. CDR3 coding DNA: TGTGCCAGTAGTCGCCGGGGGGCGGGCAATCAGCCCCAGCATTTT.